The 11 T cell receptor beta chains presented below share a single source sample, sequenced in a study of tumor-infiltrating lymphocytes in localized non-small cell lung cancer. Libraries were prepared by immunoSEQ multiplex PCR; TCRdb keeps only in-frame clonotypes and omits some of them. The repertoire holds some 7,100 clones, with more than 60% as singletons. The sequencing input was lung tumor tissue. Receptors originate from a human donor with non-small cell lung cancer.

This sequence joins TRBV7-3 and TRBJ1-1; possibly TRBD1 for D (5 bases). The germline V gene encodes CDR1 SGHTA and CDR2 FQGTGA. V was clipped by 3 bases and J by 10 bases, with 21 bases between them. This CDR3 comprises 15 residues. This CDR3 reads CASSFIVGAGIGAFF. The CDR3 nucleotides are TGTGCCAGCAGCTTTATTGTTGGGGCCGGAATTGGAGCTTTCTTT.

The chain is built from TRBV7-8 and TRBJ1-2; D is unclear. V lost 0 bases and J lost 3, with 5 bases in between. Germline CDR1 is SGHVS and CDR2 is FQNEAQ. This CDR3 region has 13 residues. CDR3 amino acids: CASSLARDYGYTF. Written as DNA, the CDR3 is TGTGCCAGCAGCTTAGCGCGGGACTATGGCTACACCTTC.

The genes are TRBV5-6 and TRBJ2-1; 9 bases align to TRBD2. With V trimmed by 3 bases and J by 8 bases, 9 bases remained unmatched. The CDR3 spans 15 residues. Germline V gene sequence: CDR1 SGHDT, CDR2 YYEEEE. The CDR3, as DNA: TGTGCCAGCAGCTCGAGACTTCAGCGGGAGGATGAGCAGTTCTTC. Its translation is CASSSRLQREDEQFF.

This rearrangement joins TRBV11-2 to TRBJ1-5; D remains ambiguous. The CDR3 consists of 15 residues. The V end was cut by 1 base, the J end by 1 base, with 8 bases between. Looked up from germline, CDR1 is SGHAT and CDR2 is FQNNGV. CDR3 bases: TGTGCCAGCAGCTTAGTTCCCAACAGCAATCAGCCCCAGCATTTT. This codes for CASSLVPNSNQPQHF.

The chain is built from TRBV7-3 and TRBJ2-3; 8 bases line up with TRBD2. From germline, CDR1 is SGHTA and CDR2 FQGTGA. There are 16 residues in the CDR3. V lost 5 bases to trimming and J lost 0 bases; unmatched junction nucleotides: 7. CDR3 DNA sequence: TGTGCCAGCAGCCAAAGTAGCGGGGTTAGCACAGATACGCAGTATTTT. This sequence encodes CASSQSSGVSTDTQYF.

This clone was seen only a few times. The rearrangement joins TRBV5-5 to TRBJ2-2; 7 bases fit TRBD1. The CDR3 is 14 amino acids. The J segment lost 3 bases and the V segment lost 3 bases, leaving 2 bases of the junction unmatched. Germline assignment: CDR1 SGHKS and CDR2 YYEKEE (reference sequence). CDR3 sequence reads: CASSSQGHTGELFF. CDR3 coding DNA: TGTGCCAGCAGCTCACAGGGGCACACCGGGGAGCTGTTTTTT.

V usage is TRBV19 and J usage is TRBJ1-1; no clear D gene. Trimming took off 5 bases at V and 11 bases at J, with 21 bases between the two ends. The CDR3 has 14 residues. Germline V lookup: CDR1 LNHDA, CDR2 SQIVND (reference sequence). DNA of the CDR3: TGTGCCAGTAGTTTCCACGGACCGAAGTTAAAGGCTTTCTTT. Translating gives CASSFHGPKLKAFF.

This clone is medium-sized in the sample. The J gene is TRBJ1-2, the V gene TRBV27, with 9 bases matching TRBD1. The CDR3 is made up of 15 amino acids. V was clipped by 2 bases and J by 1 base; unmatched bases: 2. Per the germline V gene, CDR1 is MNHEY and CDR2 is SMNVEV (reference sequence). The CDR3 region has the DNA TGTGCCAGCAGTTTAGTGGGACAGGGTAACTATGGCTACACCTTC. Amino acids: CASSLVGQGNYGYTF.

This clone was observed a handful of times. The CDR3 sequence: CASSISGDSNQPQHF. CDR3 bases: TGTGCCAGTAGTATATCAGGAGATAGCAATCAGCCCCAGCATTTT. The V call is TRBV19, the J call TRBJ1-5; D ambiguous. Trimming cost V 2 bases and J 0 bases, with 8 bases left between them. Germline V gene sequence: CDR1 LNHDA, CDR2 SQIVND (reference sequence). The CDR3 length is 15 residues.

The chain has TRBV5-8 and TRBJ2-1, with D tentatively TRBD2 (7 bases). This CDR3 region has 15 residues. Per germline, CDR1 SGHTS and CDR2 YDEGEE. V gave up 4 bases and J gave up 9 bases, with 20 bases separating them. The CDR3 loop is CASSLGGQGSSEQFF. In nucleotides, the CDR3 is TGTGCCAGCAGCCTGGGGGGGCAGGGGAGCAGTGAGCAGTTCTTC.

This rearrangement joins TRBV7-3 to TRBJ2-5, with 8 bases that match TRBD2. This CDR3 region has 13 residues. Germline V CDR1 and CDR2: SGHTA, FQGTGA. Trimming removed 5 bases from V and 4 bases from J; junction bases left unmatched: 3. CDR3 loop: CASSPRGGETQYF. For the CDR3, the DNA is TGTGCCAGCAGCCCACGGGGGGGAGAGACCCAGTACTTC. Full variable domain (remainder filled in from reference TRBV7-3 and TRBJ2-5): GAGVSQTPSNKVTEKGKYVELRCDPISGHTALYWYRQSLGQGPEFLIYFQGTGAADDSGLPNDRFFAVRPEGSVSTLKIQRTERGDSAVYLCASSPRGGETQYFGPGTRLLVL.